The source of this T cell receptor (beta chain) is a study of blood T cell repertoires in COVID-19. Study at large: The United States, Italy and Spain supplied acute and convalescent COVID-19 samples. Sample material is recorded as cDNA or gDNA derived from T cells, B-cell-depleted T cells, or PBMCs.

Trimming stripped 3 bases from V and 3 bases from J, with 8 bases between. The CDR3 consists of 13 residues. The V gene's germline CDR1 is KGHSH and CDR2 LQKENI. Original handling: Nucleated cell number was recorded as an estimate derived from reference gene primer amplification. Clones were sequenced by immunoSEQ multiplex PCR, and TCRdb holds only the in-frame ones, with some missing. The V and J calls and the clone size are those of that table, but D and trimming were determined from the DNA. The sample includes roughly 700,000 clones, over 80% of them seen just once. Concerning this clone itself: At the DNA level, this CDR3 is encoded by other sequences in the same sample as well.

The chain joins TRBV18 to TRBJ1-1, with unresolved D. The sequenced sample was peripheral blood. This TCR was sampled from a woman aged 18-35 years with acute or convalescent COVID-19. The DNA of the CDR3 is TGTGCCAGCTCACCTGGGCAGGACACTGAAGCTTTCTTT. Its protein is CASSPGQDTEAFF.